This TCR beta chain was found in a study of T cells of healthy individuals. This clonotype was observed a few times. Germline V gene lookup returns CDR1 SEHNR and CDR2 FQNEAQ (reference sequence). J lost 7 bases, V lost 5 bases, and 6 bases had no gene match. The CDR3 runs 14 residues. TCRdb processed the 5' RACE reads anew with MiXCR; each CDR3 protein has one entry. Of 100,000 or so distinct CDR3 sequences detected, approximately 18% appear once; the ten largest clones hold 6.2%. The V gene is TRBV7-9, the J gene TRBJ1-4, with 8 nucleotides matching TRBD1. This TCR was recovered from a human donor in good health. The CDR3 DNA follows: TGTGCCAGCAGCCCCGGGACAGGAGTTGAAAAACTGTTTTTT. Its translation: CASSPGTGVEKLFF.